This TCR beta chain was sequenced during a study of shared T cell receptors in the human thymus. The assay was immunoSEQ multiplex PCR, and TCRdb's table has in-frame clones only and misses some. The sample has 500,000 to 750,000 clones, roughly 88% seen once. This clone has just a few counts. From germline, CDR1 is LNHNV and CDR2 YYDKDF (reference sequence). CDR3 length: 13 residues. With 5 bases removed from V and 6 bases from J, the gap between germline ends came to 11 bases. The sample was also linked to a second study, of human thymus T cells. As reported in that work: Thymic TCR repertoires of unrelated people reportedly overlapped highly.

Source material: thymocytes. The TCR originated in a boy younger than two with a congenital heart defect. The chain carries TRBV15 and TRBJ1-3; TRBD1 might be the D (5 bases). The CDR3 nucleotides read TGTGCCACCAGCGCCGGGGGTTCAAACACCATATATTTT. Translation: CATSAGGSNTIYF.